This record covers a single T cell receptor beta chain. What it binds is not known. TCRdb's table, derived via immunoSEQ multiplex PCR, lists solely in-frame clones and lacks some. The sample yields about 50,000 clones, nearly 95% seen once. The sample originates from a study of graft-versus-host responses after intestinal transplantation. Across the whole study: Recipients obtained multivisceral, liver-intestinal, or isolated intestinal transplants. The whole recipient group had anti-thymocyte globulin induction followed by tacrolimus and steroids for around three years. Whole-study results and caveats: The presence of high graft-versus-host to host-versus-graft clonal ratios in allografts characterized patients with graft-donor T cell macrochimerism. The study associated peak circulating GvH clone levels with early post-transplant HvG declines.

In germline, CDR1 is SQVTM, CDR2 ANQGSEA. With V trimmed by 5 bases and J by 1 base, 6 bases remained unmatched. The CDR3 totals 14 residues. This sample comprised unstimulated CD4+ T cells sorted from spleen or lymph node cells, obtained before transplant. This receptor was obtained from a human donor who was the organ donor for an intestinal transplant. V is TRBV29-1 and J is TRBJ1-1, with TRBD1 identical over 8 bases. CDR3 in DNA: TGCAGCGTTATGTTAGACAGGGGGAACACTGAAGCTTTCTTT. Its translation: CSVMLDRGNTEAFF.